These T cell receptor beta chains were read from a single sample in a study of T cell responses to AZD1222 COVID-19 vaccine. The table came from immunoSEQ multiplex PCR; TCRdb's copy has only in-frame clones and leaves some out. In the table there are more than 55,000 clones, around three quarters of which are singletons. Specimen: peripheral blood, collected 28 days after the second AZD1222 dose. The receptor set was obtained from an adult who received the AZD1222 COVID-19 vaccine. CDR3s include the opening cysteine and the closing phenylalanine or tryptophan. A D gene is named only where the DNA matches it firmly.

cdr3_length,d_call,j_call,v_call,cdr3_aa
14,NA,TRBJ1-2,TRBV3-1/TRBV3-2,CASSQYQGGNGYTF
15,TRBD1,TRBJ1-1,TRBV11-3,CASSSRTGPNTEAFF
14,NA,TRBJ1-5,TRBV15,CATSSGDEGQPQHF
13,NA,TRBJ2-5,TRBV6-2/TRBV6-3,CASSLFLGETQYF
15,NA,TRBJ2-7,TRBV11-1,CASSFPGSRSYEQYF
13,TRBD1,TRBJ1-2,TRBV3-1/TRBV3-2,CASSPGTAYGYTF
15,TRBD1,TRBJ2-1,TRBV11-3,CASSPWTGDNDEQFF
15,NA,TRBJ1-5,TRBV28,CASRRQVGLNQPQHF
15,NA,TRBJ1-2,TRBV27,CASSLRMGEPRSYTF
16,TRBD1,TRBJ2-1,TRBV6-5,CASSYSTGQGLNEQFF
14,NA,TRBJ2-5,TRBV7-9,CASSLVGGQETQYF
14,NA,TRBJ2-7,TRBV14,CASSQGGGQVRQYF
14,NA,TRBJ1-1,TRBV28,CASSLSGEGSEAFF
13,TRBD1,TRBJ1-1,TRBV28,CASETGQGGEAFF
12,NA,TRBJ2-7,TRBV7-6,CASSLDGETQYF
14,NA,TRBJ2-3,TRBV5-5,CASSFPGGRDTQYF
16,TRBD1,TRBJ2-2,TRBV7-8,CASSLEGTGGHGELFF
16,NA,TRBJ2-2,TRBV19,CASSIGRALNTGELFF